This T cell receptor (beta chain) was obtained from a study of T cell responses to AZD1222 COVID-19 vaccine. Looking at the study overall: Second-dose schedules of about 4 or about 12 weeks were combined.

Germline V gene data show CDR1 as SGHRS and CDR2 as YFSETQ. The junction had 3 bases not matched to a gene; V was cut back by 6 bases and J by 6 bases. CDR3 size: 15 residues. Sequencing was performed with immunoSEQ multiplex PCR; in TCRdb, only in-frame clones are kept and a portion is missing. This table has 150,000 or so clones, 70% to 90% appearing once. Remarks on this clone: No antigen is known for it.

Overall study results and limits: Distributed over spike, vaccine-associated CD4 TCRs predominated at 160-218 and 743-854. The donor cohort was predominantly white British with a female majority, and clonal diversity may have been underestimated.

This TCR derives from an adult in good health. The chain carries TRBV5-1 and TRBJ2-2, with 15 bases identical to TRBD2. This sample comprised peripheral blood, obtained on day 0 of AZD1222 vaccination. The CDR3 DNA reads as TGCGCCAGCACCGGACTAGCGGGAGGGGCCGGGGAGCTGTTTTTT. This codes for CASTGLAGGAGELFF.